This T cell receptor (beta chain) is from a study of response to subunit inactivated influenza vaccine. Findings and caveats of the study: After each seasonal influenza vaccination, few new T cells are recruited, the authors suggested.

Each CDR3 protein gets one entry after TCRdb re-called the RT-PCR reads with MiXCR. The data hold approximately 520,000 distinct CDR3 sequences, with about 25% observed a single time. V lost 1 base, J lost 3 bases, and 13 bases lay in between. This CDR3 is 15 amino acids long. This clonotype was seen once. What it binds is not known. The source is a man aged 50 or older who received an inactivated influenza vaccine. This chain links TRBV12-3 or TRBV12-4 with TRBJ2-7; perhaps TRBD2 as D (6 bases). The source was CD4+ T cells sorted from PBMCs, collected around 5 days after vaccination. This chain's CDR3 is CASSLEEGIGYEQYF. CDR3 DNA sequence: TGTGCCAGCAGTTTAGAGGAGGGAATTGGCTACGAGCAGTACTTC.